The TCR beta chain under discussion was sequenced for a study of blood T cell repertoires in COVID-19. Background on the study: Sites across the United States, Italy and Spain contributed samples from acute and convalescent COVID-19. T cells, B-cell-depleted T cells, or PBMCs supplied cDNA or gDNA.

Original analysis: Amplification of reference gene primers provided the estimated nucleated cell counts. Data came from immunoSEQ multiplex PCR; TCRdb stores just in-frame clones and leaves some out. The V and J calls and the clone size are those of that table, but D and trimming were determined from the DNA. The profile shows 88,000 or so clones, 85% of them singletons. This clone has only a few counts. The germline V gene has CDR1 SGHVS and CDR2 FQNEAQ. The junction had 16 bases not matched to a gene; V was cut back by 5 bases and J by 4 bases. This CDR3 is built from 18 residues. The chain couples TRBV7-8 to TRBJ2-1; 8 bases map to TRBD2. The origin of this receptor is a man in his fifties or sixties with acute or convalescent COVID-19. The sample taken for sequencing was peripheral blood. The CDR3 region has the DNA TGTGCCAGCAGCCAAAAGCGGCTCCTCGGGAGGGATTACAATGAGCAGTTCTTC. Translating gives CASSQKRLLGRDYNEQFF.